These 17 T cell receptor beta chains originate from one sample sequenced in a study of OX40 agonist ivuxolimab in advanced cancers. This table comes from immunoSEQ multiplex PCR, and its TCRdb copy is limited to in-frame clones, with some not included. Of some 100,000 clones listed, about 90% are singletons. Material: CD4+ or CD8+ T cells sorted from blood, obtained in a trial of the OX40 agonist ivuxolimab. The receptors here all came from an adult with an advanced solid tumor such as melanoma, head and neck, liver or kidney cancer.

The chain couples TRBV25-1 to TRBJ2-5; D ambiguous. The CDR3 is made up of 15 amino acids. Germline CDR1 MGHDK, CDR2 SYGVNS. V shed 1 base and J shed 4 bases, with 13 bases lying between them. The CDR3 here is CASSESPPVTETQYF. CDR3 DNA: TGTGCCAGCAGTGAATCCCCCCCCGTAACAGAGACCCAGTACTTC.

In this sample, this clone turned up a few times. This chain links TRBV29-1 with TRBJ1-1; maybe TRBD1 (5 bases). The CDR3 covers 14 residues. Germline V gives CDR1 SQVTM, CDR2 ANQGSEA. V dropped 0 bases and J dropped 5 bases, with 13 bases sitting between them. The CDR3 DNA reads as TGCAGCGTTGAAGATGCGGGTAGGGGTACTGAAGCTTTCTTT. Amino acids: CSVEDAGRGTEAFF.

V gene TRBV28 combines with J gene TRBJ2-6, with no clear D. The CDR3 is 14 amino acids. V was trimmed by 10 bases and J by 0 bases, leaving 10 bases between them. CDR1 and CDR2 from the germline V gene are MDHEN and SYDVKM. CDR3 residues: CAISGYSGANVLTF. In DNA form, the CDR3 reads TGTGCCATCTCTGGATACTCTGGGGCCAACGTCCTGACTTTC.

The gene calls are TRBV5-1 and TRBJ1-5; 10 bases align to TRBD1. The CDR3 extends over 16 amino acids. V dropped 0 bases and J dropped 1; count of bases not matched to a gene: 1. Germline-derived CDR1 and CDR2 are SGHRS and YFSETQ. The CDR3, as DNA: TGCGCCAGCAGCTTGGGACAGGGGGCCAGCAATCAGCCCCAGCATTTT. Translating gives CASSLGQGASNQPQHF.

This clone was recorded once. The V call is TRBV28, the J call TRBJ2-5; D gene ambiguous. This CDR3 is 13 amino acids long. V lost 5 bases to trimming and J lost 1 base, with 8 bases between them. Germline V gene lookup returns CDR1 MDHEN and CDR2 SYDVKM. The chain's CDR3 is CASSLPAQETQYF. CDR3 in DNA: TGTGCCAGCAGTCTGCCGGCCCAAGAGACCCAGTACTTC.

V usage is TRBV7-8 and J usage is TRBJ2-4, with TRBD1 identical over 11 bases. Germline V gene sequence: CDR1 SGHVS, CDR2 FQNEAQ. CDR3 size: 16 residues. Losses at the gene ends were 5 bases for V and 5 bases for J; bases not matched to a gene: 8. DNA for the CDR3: TGTGCCAGCAGCGCGGACAGGGGGCAACTGGAAAACATTCAGTACTTC. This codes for CASSADRGQLENIQYF.

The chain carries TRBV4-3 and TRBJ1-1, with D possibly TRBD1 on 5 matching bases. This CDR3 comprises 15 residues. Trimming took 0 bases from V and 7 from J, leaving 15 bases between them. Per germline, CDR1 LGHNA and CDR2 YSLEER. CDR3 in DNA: TGCGCCAGCAGCCAAGATAGGAGGGGATGGGATGAAGCTTTCTTT. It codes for CASSQDRRGWDEAFF.

CDR3 coding DNA: TGTGCCAGCAGCCTCCAGGGTTCCCACAATGAAAAACTGTTTTTT. It yields the protein CASSLQGSHNEKLFF. V and J are TRBV7-2 and TRBJ1-4; TRBD1 is a possible D gene (5 bases). V was clipped by 5 bases and J by 5 bases, with 15 bases between them. Germline lookup yields CDR1 SGHTA and CDR2 FQGNSA. The CDR3 loop spans 15 amino acids.

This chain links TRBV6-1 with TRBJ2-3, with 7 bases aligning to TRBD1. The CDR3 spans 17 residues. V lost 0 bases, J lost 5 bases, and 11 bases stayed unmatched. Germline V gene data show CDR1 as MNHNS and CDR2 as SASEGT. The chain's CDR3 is CASSEAPPGGFKDTQYF. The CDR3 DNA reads TGTGCCAGCAGTGAAGCGCCCCCAGGGGGATTTAAAGATACGCAGTATTTT.

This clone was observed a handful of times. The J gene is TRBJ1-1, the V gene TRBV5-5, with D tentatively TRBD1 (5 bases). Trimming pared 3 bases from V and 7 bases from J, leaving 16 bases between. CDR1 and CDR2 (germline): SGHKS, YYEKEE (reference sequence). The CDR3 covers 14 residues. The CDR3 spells CASSWDLEIGEAFF. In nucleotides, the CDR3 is TGTGCCAGCAGCTGGGACCTCGAGATTGGTGAAGCTTTCTTT.

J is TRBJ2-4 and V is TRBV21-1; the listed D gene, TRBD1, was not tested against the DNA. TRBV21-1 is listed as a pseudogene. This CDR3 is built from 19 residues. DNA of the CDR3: TGTGCCAGCAGCGCCATTCGTCCCGGGACAGACTCAGCCAAAAACATTCAGTACTTC. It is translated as CASSAIRPGTDSAKNIQYF.

CDR3 residues: CASSVSPIGVAEAFF. CDR3 coding DNA: TGTGCCAGCAGCGTAAGCCCCATAGGGGTTGCTGAAGCTTTCTTT. J is TRBJ1-1 and V is TRBV9; a possible D gene is TRBD1 (5 bases). The CDR3 is made up of 15 amino acids. Trimming pared 1 base from V and 6 bases from J, leaving 16 bases between. Germline V gene sequence: CDR1 SGDLS, CDR2 YYNGEE.

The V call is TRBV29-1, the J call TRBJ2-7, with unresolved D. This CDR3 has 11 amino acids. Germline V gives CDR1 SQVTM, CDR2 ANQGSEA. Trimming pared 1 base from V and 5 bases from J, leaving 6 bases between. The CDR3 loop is CSVEGTHEQYF. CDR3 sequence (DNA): TGCAGCGTTGAAGGGACGCACGAGCAGTACTTC.

Here the CDR3 DNA reads TGTGCCAGCAGCTTGGGAGAGGGTACCAACCCTAACTATGGCTACACCTTC. It yields the protein CASSLGEGTNPNYGYTF. V gene TRBV5-5 combines with J gene TRBJ1-2; D not resolved. Germline CDR1 and CDR2: SGHKS and YYEKEE (reference sequence). This CDR3 is built from 17 residues. The V end lost 0 bases, the J end lost 0 bases, and 15 bases lay between the germline ends. The entire variable domain, with the rest obtained from reference TRBV5-5 and TRBJ1-2, is as follows: DAGVTQSPTHLIKTRGQQVTLRCSPISGHKSVSWYQQVLGQGPQFIFQYYEKEERGRGNFPDRFSARQFPNYSSELNVNALLLGDSALYLCASSLGEGTNPNYGYTFGSGTRLTVV.

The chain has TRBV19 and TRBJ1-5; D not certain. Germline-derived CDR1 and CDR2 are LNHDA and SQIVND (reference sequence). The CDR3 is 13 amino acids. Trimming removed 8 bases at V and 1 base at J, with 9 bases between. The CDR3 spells CASSLRSNQPQHF. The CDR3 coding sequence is TGTGCCAGTTCCCTCAGGAGCAATCAGCCCCAGCATTTT.

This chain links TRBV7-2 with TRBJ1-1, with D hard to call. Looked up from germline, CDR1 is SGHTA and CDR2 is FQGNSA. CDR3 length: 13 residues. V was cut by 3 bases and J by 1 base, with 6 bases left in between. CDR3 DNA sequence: TGTGCCAGCAGCTTGAGGTGGAACACTGAAGCTTTCTTT. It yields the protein CASSLRWNTEAFF.

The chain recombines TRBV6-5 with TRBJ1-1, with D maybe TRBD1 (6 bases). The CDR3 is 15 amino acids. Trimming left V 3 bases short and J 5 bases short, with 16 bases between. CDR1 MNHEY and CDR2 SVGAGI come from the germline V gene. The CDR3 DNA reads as TGTGCCAGCAGTTATCAGGGGTTTAGCTCGACTGAAGCTTTCTTT. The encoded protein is CASSYQGFSSTEAFF.